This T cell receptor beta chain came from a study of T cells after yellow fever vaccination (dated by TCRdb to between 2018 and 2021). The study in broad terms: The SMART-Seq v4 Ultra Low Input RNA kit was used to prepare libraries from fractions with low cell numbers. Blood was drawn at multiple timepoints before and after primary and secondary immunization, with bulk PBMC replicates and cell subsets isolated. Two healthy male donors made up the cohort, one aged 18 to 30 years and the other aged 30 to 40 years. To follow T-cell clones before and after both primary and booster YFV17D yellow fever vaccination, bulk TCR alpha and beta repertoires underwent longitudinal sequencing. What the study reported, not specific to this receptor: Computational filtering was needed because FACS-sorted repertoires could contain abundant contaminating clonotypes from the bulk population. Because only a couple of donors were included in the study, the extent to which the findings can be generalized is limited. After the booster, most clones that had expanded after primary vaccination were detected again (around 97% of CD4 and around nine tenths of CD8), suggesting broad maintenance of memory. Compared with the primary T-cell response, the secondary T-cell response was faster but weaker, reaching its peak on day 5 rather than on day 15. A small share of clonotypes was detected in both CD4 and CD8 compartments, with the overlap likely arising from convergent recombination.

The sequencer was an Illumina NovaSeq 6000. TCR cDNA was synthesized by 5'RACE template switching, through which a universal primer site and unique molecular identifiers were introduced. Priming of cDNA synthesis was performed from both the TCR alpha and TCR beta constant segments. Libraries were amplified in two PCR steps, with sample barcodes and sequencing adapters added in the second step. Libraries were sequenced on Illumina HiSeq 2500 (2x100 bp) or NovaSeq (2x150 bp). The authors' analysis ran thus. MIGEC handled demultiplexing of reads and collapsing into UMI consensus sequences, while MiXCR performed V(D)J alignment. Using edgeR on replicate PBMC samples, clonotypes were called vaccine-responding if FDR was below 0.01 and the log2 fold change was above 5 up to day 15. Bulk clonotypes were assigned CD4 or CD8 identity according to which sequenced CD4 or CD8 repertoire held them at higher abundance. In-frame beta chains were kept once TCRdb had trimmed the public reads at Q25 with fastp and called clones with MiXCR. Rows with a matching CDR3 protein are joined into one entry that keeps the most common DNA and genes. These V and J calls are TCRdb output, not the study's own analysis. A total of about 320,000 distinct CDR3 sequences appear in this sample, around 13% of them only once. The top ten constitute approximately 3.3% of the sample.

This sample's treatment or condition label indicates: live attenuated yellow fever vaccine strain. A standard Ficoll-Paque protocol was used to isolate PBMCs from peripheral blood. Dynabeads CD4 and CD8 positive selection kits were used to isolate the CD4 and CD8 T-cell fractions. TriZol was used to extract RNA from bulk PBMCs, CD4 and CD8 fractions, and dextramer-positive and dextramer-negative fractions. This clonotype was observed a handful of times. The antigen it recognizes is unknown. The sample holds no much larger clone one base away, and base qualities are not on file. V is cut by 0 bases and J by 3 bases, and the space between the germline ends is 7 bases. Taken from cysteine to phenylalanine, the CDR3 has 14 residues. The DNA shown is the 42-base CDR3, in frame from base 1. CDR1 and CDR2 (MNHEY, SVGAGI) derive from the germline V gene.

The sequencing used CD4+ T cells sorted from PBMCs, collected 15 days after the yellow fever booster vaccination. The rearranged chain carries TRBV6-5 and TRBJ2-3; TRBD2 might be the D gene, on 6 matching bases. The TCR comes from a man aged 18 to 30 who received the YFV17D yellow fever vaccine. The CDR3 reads CASSYSLATDTQYF. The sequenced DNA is TGTGCCAGCAGTTACTCACTAGCAACAGATACGCAGTATTTT.